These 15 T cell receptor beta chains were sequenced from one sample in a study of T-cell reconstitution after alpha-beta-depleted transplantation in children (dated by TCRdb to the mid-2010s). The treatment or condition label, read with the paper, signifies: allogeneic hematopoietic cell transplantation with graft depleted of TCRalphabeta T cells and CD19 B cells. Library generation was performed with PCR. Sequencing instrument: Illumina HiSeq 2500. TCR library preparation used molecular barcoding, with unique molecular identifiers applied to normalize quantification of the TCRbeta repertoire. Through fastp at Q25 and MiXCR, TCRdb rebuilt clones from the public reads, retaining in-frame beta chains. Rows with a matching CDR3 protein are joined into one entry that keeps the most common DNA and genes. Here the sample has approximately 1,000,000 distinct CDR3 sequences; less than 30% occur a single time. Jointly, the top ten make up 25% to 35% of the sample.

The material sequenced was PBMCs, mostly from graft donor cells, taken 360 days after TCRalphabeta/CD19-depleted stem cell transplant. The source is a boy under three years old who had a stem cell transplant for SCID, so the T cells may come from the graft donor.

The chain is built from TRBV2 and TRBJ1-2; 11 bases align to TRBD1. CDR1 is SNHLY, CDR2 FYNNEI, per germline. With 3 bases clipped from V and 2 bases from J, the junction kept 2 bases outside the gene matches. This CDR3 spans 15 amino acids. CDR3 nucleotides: TGTGCCAGCAGTGATTGGACAGGGGGCAACTATGGCTACACCTTC. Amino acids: CASSDWTGGNYGYTF.

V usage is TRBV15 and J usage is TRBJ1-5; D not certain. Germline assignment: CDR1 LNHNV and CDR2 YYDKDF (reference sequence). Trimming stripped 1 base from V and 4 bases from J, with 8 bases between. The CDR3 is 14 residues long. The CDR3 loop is CATSRGRSNQPQHF. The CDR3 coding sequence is TGTGCCACCAGCAGAGGAAGGTCTAATCAGCCCCAGCATTTT.

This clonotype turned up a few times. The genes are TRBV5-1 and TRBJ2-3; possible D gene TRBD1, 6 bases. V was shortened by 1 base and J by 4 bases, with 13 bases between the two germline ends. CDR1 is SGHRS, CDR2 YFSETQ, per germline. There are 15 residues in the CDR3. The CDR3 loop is CASSLTGIQADTQYF. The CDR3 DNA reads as TGCGCCAGCAGCTTGACAGGGATTCAGGCAGATACGCAGTATTTT.

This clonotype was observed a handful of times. CDR3 residues: CSARDNLRGNFAEAFF. Here the CDR3 DNA reads TGCAGTGCTAGAGATAATTTGAGAGGGAATTTCGCTGAAGCTTTCTTT. The rearrangement joins TRBV20-1 to TRBJ1-1; no reliable D call. This CDR3 has 16 amino acids. CDR1 is DFQATT and CDR2 is SNEGSKA in the germline V gene (reference sequence). V was cut by 0 bases and J by 6 bases, with 20 bases left in between.

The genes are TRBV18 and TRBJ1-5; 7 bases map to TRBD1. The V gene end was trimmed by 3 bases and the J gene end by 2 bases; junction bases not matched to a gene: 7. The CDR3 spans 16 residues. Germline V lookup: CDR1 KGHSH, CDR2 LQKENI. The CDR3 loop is CASSPATGTGNQPQHF. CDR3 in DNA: TGTGCCAGCTCACCCGCGACCGGGACAGGCAATCAGCCCCAGCATTTT. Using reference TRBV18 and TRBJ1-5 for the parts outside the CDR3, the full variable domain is NAGVMQNPRHLVRRRGQEARLRCSPMKGHSHVYWYRQLPEEGLKFMVYLQKENIIDESGMPKERFSAEFPKEGPSILRIQQVVRGDSAAYFCASSPATGTGNQPQHFGDGTRLSIL.

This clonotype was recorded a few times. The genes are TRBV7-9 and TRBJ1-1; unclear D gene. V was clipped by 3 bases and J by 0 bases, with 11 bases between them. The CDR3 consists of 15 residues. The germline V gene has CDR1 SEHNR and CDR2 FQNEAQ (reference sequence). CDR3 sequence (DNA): TGTGCCAGCAGCTTTCGGACTTTAATGAACACTGAAGCTTTCTTT. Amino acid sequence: CASSFRTLMNTEAFF.

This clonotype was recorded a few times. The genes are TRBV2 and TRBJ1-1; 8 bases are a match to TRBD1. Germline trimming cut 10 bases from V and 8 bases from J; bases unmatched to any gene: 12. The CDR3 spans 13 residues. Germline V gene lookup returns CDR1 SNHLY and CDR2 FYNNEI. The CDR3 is CATGTGAFREAFF. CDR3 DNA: TGTGCCACCGGGACAGGCGCCTTTCGCGAAGCTTTCTTT.

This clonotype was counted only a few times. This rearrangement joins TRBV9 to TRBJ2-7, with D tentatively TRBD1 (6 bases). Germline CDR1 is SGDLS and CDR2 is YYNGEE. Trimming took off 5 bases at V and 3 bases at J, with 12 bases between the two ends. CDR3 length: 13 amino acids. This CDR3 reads CASSGPRGYEQYF. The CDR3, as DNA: TGTGCCAGCAGTGGACCCAGGGGCTACGAGCAGTACTTC. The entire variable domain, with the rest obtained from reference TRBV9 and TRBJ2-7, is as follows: DSGVTQTPKHLITATGQRVTLRCSPRSGDLSVYWYQQSLDQGLQFLIQYYNGEERAKGNILERFSAQQFPDLHSELNLSSLELGDSALYFCASSGPRGYEQYFGPGTRLTVT.

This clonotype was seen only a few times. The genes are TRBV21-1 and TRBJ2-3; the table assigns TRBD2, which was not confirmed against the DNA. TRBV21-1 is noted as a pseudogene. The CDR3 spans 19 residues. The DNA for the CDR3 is TGTGCCAGCAGCAAAGGGGTTTCTGTTAGCGGGTTATTCACAGATACGCAGTATTTT. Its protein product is CASSKGVSVSGLFTDTQYF.

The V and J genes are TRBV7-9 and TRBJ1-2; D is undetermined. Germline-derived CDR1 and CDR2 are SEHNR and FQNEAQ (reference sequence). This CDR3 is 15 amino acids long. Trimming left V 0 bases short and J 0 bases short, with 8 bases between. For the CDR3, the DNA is TGTGCCAGCAGCTTAGCGCCGCTAACTAACTATGGCTACACCTTC. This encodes CASSLAPLTNYGYTF.

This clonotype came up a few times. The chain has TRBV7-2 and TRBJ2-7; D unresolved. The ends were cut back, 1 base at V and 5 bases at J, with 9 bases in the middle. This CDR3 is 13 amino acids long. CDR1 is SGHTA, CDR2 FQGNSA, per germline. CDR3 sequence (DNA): TGTGCCAGCAGCTTAGTAGGTGGGGACGAGCAGTACTTC. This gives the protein CASSLVGGDEQYF.

The CDR3 here is CSAMLGGAFSDTQYF. The CDR3 DNA is TGCAGTGCCATGCTGGGGGGGGCCTTTTCAGATACGCAGTATTTT. The chain recombines TRBV20-1 with TRBJ2-3; tentatively, D is TRBD2 (7 bases). V lost 6 bases and J lost 4, with 20 bases in between. This CDR3 has 15 residues. Germline-derived CDR1 and CDR2 are DFQATT and SNEGSKA (reference sequence).

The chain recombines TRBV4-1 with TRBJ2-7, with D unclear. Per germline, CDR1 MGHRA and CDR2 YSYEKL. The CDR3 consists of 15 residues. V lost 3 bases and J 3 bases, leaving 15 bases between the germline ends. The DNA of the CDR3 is TGCGCCAGCAGCCAGCCCTCCCGGGCTTTCTACGAGCAGTACTTC. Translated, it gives CASSQPSRAFYEQYF.

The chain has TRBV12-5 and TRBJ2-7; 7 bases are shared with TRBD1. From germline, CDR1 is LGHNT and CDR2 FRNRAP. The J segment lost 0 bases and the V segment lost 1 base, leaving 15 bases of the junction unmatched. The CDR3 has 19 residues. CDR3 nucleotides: TGTGCTAGTGGTTTGGCGTTCTCGAACAGGGGCACGGCCTCCTACGAGCAGTACTTC. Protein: CASGLAFSNRGTASYEQYF.

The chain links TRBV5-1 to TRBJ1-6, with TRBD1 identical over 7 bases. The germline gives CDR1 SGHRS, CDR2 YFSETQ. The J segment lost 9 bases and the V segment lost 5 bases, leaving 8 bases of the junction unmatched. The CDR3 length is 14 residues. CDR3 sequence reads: CASRLRGEGSPLHF. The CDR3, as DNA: TGCGCCAGCAGACTCAGGGGGGAAGGTTCACCCCTCCACTTT.